This T cell receptor beta chain is from a study of CD8+CD57+ T cells in acquired aplastic anemia. This clonotype has a count of ten or more. What it binds is not known. It was patients with CD8+CD57+ cell expansion by flow cytometry who were chosen for sequencing. Every patient presented with severe acquired aplastic anemia. Study-level points and caveats: About 30 CD8+ CDR3 sequences occurred in both the patients and the controls.

Trimming took off 4 bases at V and 0 bases at J, with 7 bases between the two ends. This CDR3 is 15 amino acids long. Germline V gene sequence: CDR1 LGHNA, CDR2 YNFKEQ. Profiling that covered TCR beta VDJ and CDR3 relied on genomic DNA as its template. TCRdb reprocessed the reads via MiXCR and lists one record per CDR3 protein. This table holds approximately 170,000 distinct CDR3 sequences, around half found once. The specimen was sorted CD4+, CD8+, or CD8+CD57+ T cells (not recorded which) from PBMCs. The receptor was isolated from a human donor with aplastic anemia. V is TRBV4-2 and J is TRBJ2-6; D is uncertain. The CDR3 sequence: CASSPTGSGANVLTF. The CDR3 DNA is TGTGCCAGCAGCCCCACCGGCTCTGGGGCCAACGTCCTGACTTTC.